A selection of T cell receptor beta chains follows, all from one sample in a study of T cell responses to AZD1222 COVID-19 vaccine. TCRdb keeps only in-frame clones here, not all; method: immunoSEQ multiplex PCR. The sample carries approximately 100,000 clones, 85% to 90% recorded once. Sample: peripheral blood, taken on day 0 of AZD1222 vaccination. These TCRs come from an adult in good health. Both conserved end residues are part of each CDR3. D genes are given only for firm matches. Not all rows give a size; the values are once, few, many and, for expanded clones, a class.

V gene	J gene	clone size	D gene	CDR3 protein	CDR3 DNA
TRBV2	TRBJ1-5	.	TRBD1	CASKGAGGPNWPQHF	TGTGCCAGCAAGGGGGCGGGGGGCCCGAATTGGCCCCAGCATTTT
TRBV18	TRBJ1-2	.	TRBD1	CASSPMTGPNYGYTF	TGTGCCAGCTCACCGATGACAGGGCCTAACTATGGCTACACCTTC
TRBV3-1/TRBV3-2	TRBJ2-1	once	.	CASSQDPRTEQFF	TGTGCCAGCAGCCAAGATCCCCGGACAGAGCAGTTCTTC
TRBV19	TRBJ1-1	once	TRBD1	CASSMNRGTEAFF	TGTGCCAGTAGTATGAACAGGGGGACTGAAGCTTTCTTT
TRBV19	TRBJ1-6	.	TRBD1	CASSILQGANSPLHF	TGTGCCAGTAGTATTTTACAGGGGGCTAATTCACCCCTCCACTTT
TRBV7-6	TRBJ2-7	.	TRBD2	CASSTLTSGGSYEQYF	TGTGCCAGCAGCACCCTCACTAGCGGGGGTTCCTACGAGCAGTACTTC
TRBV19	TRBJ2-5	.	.	CASSIDGGPRETQYF	TGTGCCAGTAGTATCGATGGGGGCCCCCGGGAGACCCAGTACTTC
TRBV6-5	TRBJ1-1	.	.	CASSPGPAEAFF	TGTGCCAGCAGCCCGGGACCCGCTGAAGCTTTCTTT
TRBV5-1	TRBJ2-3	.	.	CASSLNQGYTQYF	TGCGCCAGCAGCTTGAACCAGGGTTATACGCAGTATTTT
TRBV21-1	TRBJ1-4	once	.	CASSKRQGSNEKLFF	TGTGCCAGCAGCAAAAGGCAGGGTAGTAATGAAAAACTGTTTTTT
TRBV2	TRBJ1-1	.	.	CASDPFGGTEAFF	TGTGCCAGCGACCCCTTTGGGGGGACTGAAGCTTTCTTT
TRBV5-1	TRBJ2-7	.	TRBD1	CASSPGQGAYEQYF	TGCGCCAGCAGCCCGGGACAGGGGGCCTACGAGCAGTACTTC
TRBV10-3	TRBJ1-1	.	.	CAISTTRGQNTEAFF	TGTGCCATCAGCACAACAAGGGGTCAGAACACTGAAGCTTTCTTT
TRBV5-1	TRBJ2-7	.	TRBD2	CASSFGTSDSYEQYF	TGCGCCAGCAGCTTCGGGACTAGCGACTCCTACGAGCAGTACTTC
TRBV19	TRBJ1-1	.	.	CASSTSQGRSTEAFF	TGTGCCAGTAGTACATCACAGGGTCGGTCGACTGAAGCTTTCTTT
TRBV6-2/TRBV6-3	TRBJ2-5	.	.	CASSYQAYTETQYF	TGTGCCAGCAGTTACCAAGCGTATACGGAGACCCAGTACTTC
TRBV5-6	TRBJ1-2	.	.	CASSLAPGTLRGYTF	TGTGCCAGCAGCTTGGCTCCGGGGACGCTTCGTGGCTACACCTTC
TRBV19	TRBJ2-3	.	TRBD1	CASSIEDRGADTQYF	TGTGCCAGTAGTATAGAGGACAGGGGCGCAGATACGCAGTATTTT
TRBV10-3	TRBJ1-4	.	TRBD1	CAISDRQGRSEKLFF	TGTGCCATCAGTGACCGACAGGGCAGAAGTGAAAAACTGTTTTTT
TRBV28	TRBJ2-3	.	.	CASSSLGRSSTDTQYF	TGTGCCAGCAGCTCCCTCGGTCGGTCTAGCACAGATACGCAGTATTTT
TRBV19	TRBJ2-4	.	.	CASSSRGAKNIQYF	TGTGCCAGTAGTTCCCGCGGAGCCAAAAACATTCAGTACTTC
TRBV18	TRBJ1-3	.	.	CASSPPGGGSGNTIYF	TGTGCCAGCTCACCACCGGGGGGCGGCTCTGGAAACACCATATATTTT
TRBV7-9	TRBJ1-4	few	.	CASSLSEKLFF	TGTGCCAGCAGCTTAAGTGAAAAACTGTTTTTT
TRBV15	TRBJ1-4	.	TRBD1	CATSRKETGTTNEKLFF	TGTGCCACCAGCAGGAAAGAGACAGGGACGACTAATGAAAAACTGTTTTTT
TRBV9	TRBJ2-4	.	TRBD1	CASSVGTGGPRPQYF	TGTGCCAGCAGCGTAGGGACAGGGGGGCCGCGACCACAGTACTTC
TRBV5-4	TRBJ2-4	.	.	CASSLALGRTSNLAKNIQYF	TGTGCCAGCAGCTTGGCCCTGGGGCGGACATCGAATCTAGCCAAAAACATTCAGTACTTC
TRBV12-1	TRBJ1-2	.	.	CASSFSDGNGYTF	TGTGCCAGCAGCTTTTCAGACGGGAATGGCTACACCTTC
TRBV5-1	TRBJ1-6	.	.	CASSPKGGESLTLHF	TGCGCCAGCAGCCCCAAAGGCGGAGAATCCCTCACCCTCCACTTT
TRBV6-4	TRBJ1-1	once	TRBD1	CASSETGLLNTEAFF	TGTGCCAGCAGTGAGACAGGGCTATTGAACACTGAAGCTTTCTTT